Listed below are T cell receptor beta chains from one sample, sequenced in a study of CD8+ T cells in alopecia areata. Sequencing used immunoSEQ multiplex PCR; TCRdb keeps in-frame clones, though not all of them. The table lists around 120,000 clones, 50% to 55% of them singletons, with about 0.5% in the top ten. Here the sequenced sample was CD4+ T cells sorted from blood, taken at week 4, from a patient treated with tofacitinib. The receptor source for this set is a human donor with alopecia areata. CDR3s include the opening cysteine and the closing phenylalanine or tryptophan. Fields, in order: D gene, clone size, CDR3 length, J gene, V gene, CDR3 protein, CDR3 DNA. The D gene is left open where the match is weak. Size tells how often a clone was seen (once, few, many) or the class of an expanded clone, and some rows leave it out.

d_gene: NA; abundance: NA; len: 15; j_gene: TRBJ2-5; v_gene: TRBV7-2; CDR3aa: CASSPPQGLRETQYF; CDR3nt: TGTGCCAGCAGCCCCCCCCAGGGGCTGAGGGAGACCCAGTACTTC
d_gene: NA; abundance: few; len: 15; j_gene: TRBJ1-1; v_gene: TRBV6-5; CDR3aa: CASSATPGVFAEAFF; CDR3nt: TGTGCCAGCAGTGCGACGCCGGGGGTATTCGCTGAAGCTTTCTTT
d_gene: NA; abundance: few; len: 11; j_gene: TRBJ2-7; v_gene: TRBV6-1; CDR3aa: CASSEMYEQYF; CDR3nt: TGTGCCAGCAGTGAAATGTACGAGCAGTACTTC
d_gene: NA; abundance: NA; len: 13; j_gene: TRBJ2-7; v_gene: TRBV11-2; CDR3aa: CASSLRQSYEQYF; CDR3nt: TGTGCCAGCAGCTTGAGACAATCCTACGAGCAGTACTTC
d_gene: NA; abundance: few; len: 14; j_gene: TRBJ1-1; v_gene: TRBV29-1; CDR3aa: CSANDVPLNTEAFF; CDR3nt: TGCAGCGCCAACGATGTGCCCTTGAACACTGAAGCTTTCTTT
d_gene: NA; abundance: few; len: 13; j_gene: TRBJ2-1; v_gene: TRBV7-9; CDR3aa: CAYTGRTYNEQFF; CDR3nt: TGTGCATACACGGGACGGACCTACAATGAGCAGTTCTTC
d_gene: NA; abundance: NA; len: 15; j_gene: TRBJ2-1; v_gene: TRBV4-1; CDR3aa: CASRQQSWGDNEQFF; CDR3nt: TGCGCCTCCCGCCAGCAGTCATGGGGGGACAATGAGCAGTTCTTC
d_gene: NA; abundance: NA; len: 13; j_gene: TRBJ1-6; v_gene: TRBV25-1; CDR3aa: CASCMFGNSPLHF; CDR3nt: TGTGCCAGCTGTATGTTTGGGAATTCACCCCTCCACTTT
d_gene: TRBD2; abundance: NA; len: 15; j_gene: TRBJ2-5; v_gene: TRBV30; CDR3aa: CAIGGLAGDQETQYF; CDR3nt: TGTGCCATCGGAGGACTAGCGGGGGATCAAGAGACCCAGTACTTC
d_gene: NA; abundance: once; len: 12; j_gene: TRBJ2-1; v_gene: TRBV9; CDR3aa: CASSVAYNEQFF; CDR3nt: TGTGCCAGCAGCGTAGCGTACAATGAGCAGTTCTTC
d_gene: NA; abundance: few; len: 14; j_gene: TRBJ2-2; v_gene: TRBV5-1; CDR3aa: CASSYERETGELFF; CDR3nt: TGCGCCAGCAGCTACGAAAGGGAAACCGGGGAGCTGTTTTTT
d_gene: NA; abundance: few; len: 12; j_gene: TRBJ2-7; v_gene: TRBV29-1; CDR3aa: CSVEATTYEQYF; CDR3nt: TGCAGCGTTGAAGCGACCACCTACGAGCAGTACTTC
d_gene: NA; abundance: NA; len: 15; j_gene: TRBJ1-3; v_gene: TRBV30; CDR3aa: CAWSAGAGTGNTIYF; CDR3nt: TGTGCCTGGAGTGCAGGGGCAGGGACTGGAAACACCATATATTTT
d_gene: NA; abundance: NA; len: 13; j_gene: TRBJ2-5; v_gene: TRBV9; CDR3aa: CASSVGLQETQYF; CDR3nt: TGTGCCAGCAGCGTAGGCCTCCAAGAGACCCAGTACTTC
d_gene: NA; abundance: few; len: 12; j_gene: TRBJ1-2; v_gene: TRBV28; CDR3aa: CASSSQGRGYTF; CDR3nt: TGTGCCAGCAGCTCACAGGGTCGGGGCTACACCTTC
d_gene: NA; abundance: NA; len: 13; j_gene: TRBJ2-7; v_gene: TRBV5-1; CDR3aa: CASSQGSTYEQYF; CDR3nt: TGCGCCAGCAGCCAGGGTAGCACCTACGAGCAGTACTTC
d_gene: TRBD2; abundance: NA; len: 16; j_gene: TRBJ2-3; v_gene: TRBV29-1; CDR3aa: CSARGSSGGHTDTQYF; CDR3nt: TGCAGCGCCCGCGGTAGTAGCGGGGGCCACACAGATACGCAGTATTTT
d_gene: TRBD2; abundance: NA; len: 15; j_gene: TRBJ2-7; v_gene: TRBV6-1; CDR3aa: CASSEDGTTAYEQYF; CDR3nt: TGTGCCAGCAGTGAGGATGGGACTACAGCCTACGAGCAGTACTTC
d_gene: NA; abundance: few; len: 13; j_gene: TRBJ2-3; v_gene: TRBV6-4; CDR3aa: CASSATGPDTQYF; CDR3nt: TGTGCCAGCAGTGCAACAGGGCCGGATACGCAGTATTTT
d_gene: TRBD1; abundance: NA; len: 15; j_gene: TRBJ1-2; v_gene: TRBV7-9; CDR3aa: CASSLEGQANYGYTF; CDR3nt: TGCGCCAGCAGCTTGGAGGGACAGGCTAACTATGGCTACACCTTC
d_gene: NA; abundance: NA; len: 10; j_gene: TRBJ2-5; v_gene: TRBV6-5; CDR3aa: CADVLETQYF; CDR3nt: TGTGCCGACGTCCTAGAGACCCAGTACTTC
d_gene: TRBD2; abundance: NA; len: 11; j_gene: TRBJ2-7; v_gene: TRBV25-1; CDR3aa: CASGSSYEQYF; CDR3nt: TGTGCTAGCGGGAGTTCCTACGAGCAGTACTTC
d_gene: NA; abundance: NA; len: 16; j_gene: TRBJ2-5; v_gene: TRBV2; CDR3aa: CASSPRLAVAEETQYF; CDR3nt: TGTGCCAGCAGCCCGCGATTGGCGGTAGCGGAAGAGACCCAGTACTTC
d_gene: NA; abundance: few; len: 13; j_gene: TRBJ1-1; v_gene: TRBV18; CDR3aa: CASSPGMNTEAFF; CDR3nt: TGTGCCAGCTCACCGGGGATGAACACTGAAGCTTTCTTT
d_gene: NA; abundance: NA; len: 16; j_gene: TRBJ2-3; v_gene: TRBV29-1; CDR3aa: CSVEVCRNRSTDTQYF; CDR3nt: TGCAGCGTTGAAGTCTGTCGGAACAGATCCACAGATACGCAGTATTTT
d_gene: NA; abundance: NA; len: 16; j_gene: TRBJ1-6; v_gene: TRBV4-1; CDR3aa: CASSQPFRGNNSPLHF; CDR3nt: TGCGCCAGCAGCCAACCCTTCAGGGGAAATAATTCACCCCTCCACTTT
d_gene: TRBD1; abundance: NA; len: 13; j_gene: TRBJ2-7; v_gene: TRBV6-1; CDR3aa: CASRRTGAYEQYF; CDR3nt: TGTGCCAGCAGAAGGACAGGGGCCTACGAGCAGTACTTC
d_gene: TRBD2; abundance: few; len: 16; j_gene: TRBJ2-1; v_gene: TRBV29-1; CDR3aa: CSVEKVAGTGNNEQFF; CDR3nt: TGCAGCGTTGAGAAGGTAGCGGGAACGGGGAACAATGAGCAGTTCTTC
d_gene: TRBD1; abundance: NA; len: 14; j_gene: TRBJ2-2; v_gene: TRBV2; CDR3aa: CATGTGGVTGELFF; CDR3nt: TGTGCCACCGGGACAGGGGGCGTCACCGGGGAGCTGTTTTTT
d_gene: NA; abundance: NA; len: 12; j_gene: TRBJ1-2; v_gene: TRBV2; CDR3aa: CASSGGKGGYTF; CDR3nt: TGTGCCAGCAGTGGCGGGAAGGGGGGCTACACCTTC
d_gene: NA; abundance: NA; len: 12; j_gene: TRBJ1-6; v_gene: TRBV7-2; CDR3aa: CASSSLNSPLHF; CDR3nt: TGTGCCAGCAGCTCCCTTAATTCACCCCTCCACTTT
d_gene: NA; abundance: NA; len: 14; j_gene: TRBJ2-7; v_gene: TRBV7-2; CDR3aa: CASSKRTPPYEQYF; CDR3nt: TGTGCCAGCAGCAAGCGGACGCCACCCTACGAGCAGTACTTC
d_gene: TRBD2; abundance: once; len: 16; j_gene: TRBJ2-2; v_gene: TRBV9; CDR3aa: CASSSGLAGSTGELFF; CDR3nt: TGTGCCAGCAGTTCAGGACTAGCGGGAAGCACCGGGGAGCTGTTTTTT
d_gene: NA; abundance: NA; len: 15; j_gene: TRBJ2-3; v_gene: TRBV5-1; CDR3aa: CASSRASGSTDTQYF; CDR3nt: TGCGCCAGCAGCCGGGCCAGCGGTAGCACAGATACGCAGTATTTT
d_gene: TRBD2; abundance: NA; len: 18; j_gene: TRBJ2-7; v_gene: TRBV10-3; CDR3aa: CAISEYQILAGGGYEQYF; CDR3nt: TGTGCCATCAGTGAGTACCAGATACTAGCGGGAGGAGGCTACGAGCAGTACTTC
d_gene: NA; abundance: NA; len: 15; j_gene: TRBJ2-7; v_gene: TRBV4-2; CDR3aa: CASSQALAPDYEQYF; CDR3nt: TGTGCCAGCAGCCAAGCCCTAGCGCCTGACTACGAGCAGTACTTC
d_gene: NA; abundance: NA; len: 12; j_gene: TRBJ1-5; v_gene: TRBV5-1; CDR3aa: CASTQQGPPQHF; CDR3nt: TGCGCCAGCACTCAGCAGGGACCGCCCCAGCATTTT
d_gene: TRBD1; abundance: few; len: 13; j_gene: TRBJ1-2; v_gene: TRBV7-2; CDR3aa: CATRDSSYYGYTF; CDR3nt: TGTGCCACCCGGGACAGCTCGTACTATGGCTACACCTTC
d_gene: NA; abundance: once; len: 13; j_gene: TRBJ1-2; v_gene: TRBV29-1; CDR3aa: CSVNRELNYGYTF; CDR3nt: TGCAGCGTTAACAGGGAACTAAACTATGGCTACACCTTC
d_gene: NA; abundance: NA; len: 15; j_gene: TRBJ1-1; v_gene: TRBV5-1; CDR3aa: CASSLYAGLNTEAFF; CDR3nt: TGCGCCAGCAGCTTGTACGCAGGATTGAACACTGAAGCTTTCTTT
d_gene: TRBD1; abundance: few; len: 15; j_gene: TRBJ2-2; v_gene: TRBV2; CDR3aa: CASIADRVNTGELFF; CDR3nt: TGTGCCAGCATTGCGGACAGGGTGAACACCGGGGAGCTGTTTTTT
d_gene: NA; abundance: NA; len: 11; j_gene: TRBJ1-1; v_gene: TRBV29-1; CDR3aa: CSVEESGGTFF; CDR3nt: TGCAGCGTTGAAGAAAGTGGAGGGACTTTCTTT
d_gene: NA; abundance: NA; len: 17; j_gene: TRBJ2-6; v_gene: TRBV7-6; CDR3aa: CASSSRSGYSGANVLTF; CDR3nt: TGTGCCAGCAGCTCTCGGTCCGGGTACTCTGGGGCCAACGTCCTGACTTTC
d_gene: TRBD1; abundance: NA; len: 14; j_gene: TRBJ2-5; v_gene: TRBV5-1; CDR3aa: CASSADRAEETQYF; CDR3nt: TGCGCCAGCAGCGCGGACAGGGCCGAGGAGACCCAGTACTTC
d_gene: NA; abundance: NA; len: 13; j_gene: TRBJ1-1; v_gene: TRBV7-2; CDR3aa: CASSGPVSTEAFF; CDR3nt: TGTGCCAGCAGCGGCCCCGTGTCCACTGAAGCTTTCTTT
d_gene: TRBD1; abundance: NA; len: 14; j_gene: TRBJ1-5; v_gene: TRBV30; CDR3aa: CAWTRQGRYQPQHF; CDR3nt: TGTGCCTGGACGCGACAGGGGCGGTATCAGCCCCAGCATTTT
d_gene: NA; abundance: few; len: 13; j_gene: TRBJ1-6; v_gene: TRBV2; CDR3aa: CASTPGIGSPLHF; CDR3nt: TGTGCCAGCACTCCGGGAATAGGCTCACCCCTCCACTTT